The clone carrying this TCR beta chain was detected only a few times. The sample originates from a study of lymphopenia after photon versus proton radiotherapy. The V gene's germline CDR1 is LNHDA and CDR2 SQIVND (reference sequence). V lost 4 bases, J lost 6 bases, and 19 bases lay in between. There are 16 residues in the CDR3. Clones were read by immunoSEQ multiplex PCR, and TCRdb kept only the in-frame ones, dropping some. Of about 55,000 clones in the sample, 84% are singletons; the top ten hold around 2%. This chain uses TRBV19 with TRBJ1-5, with TRBD1 as a possible D gene (5 bases). This sequence originates from a man aged 55 to 70 with pancreatic cancer. The specimen comprised peripheral blood, sampled from a patient treated with proton-based radiotherapy. CDR3 nucleotides: TGTGCCAGTAGTAATTTCCTAGGGCAGGGCCCTCAGCCCCAGCATTTT. It yields the protein CASSNFLGQGPQPQHF.